This T cell receptor (beta chain) is drawn from a study of radiotherapy plus CTLA-4 blockade in lung cancer. Study at large: For 18% of patients, objective responses occurred, and roughly 31% had disease control. Study-wide results and limits: Interferon-beta and early blood T cell clone dynamics reportedly predicted response best. TCR clones of tumor origin grew in blood after radiotherapy plus ipilimumab.

Germline trimming cut 6 bases from V and 5 bases from J; bases unmatched to any gene: 1. Germline lookup yields CDR1 LNHDA and CDR2 SQIVND (reference sequence). This CDR3 region has 14 residues. Clones were read by immunoSEQ multiplex PCR, and TCRdb kept only the in-frame ones, dropping some. Among 75,000 to 100,000 clones listed, about four fifths were seen once. This clone was seen a single time. What it binds is not known. The source material was peripheral blood, sampled from a patient treated with radiotherapy plus ipilimumab. The chain couples TRBV19 to TRBJ2-2; 12 nucleotides match TRBD2. The receptor was isolated from a human donor with non-small cell lung cancer who had a partial response to radiotherapy plus ipilimumab. Some clones in this sample may be carry-over from other donors' samples. The CDR3: CASRGLAGTGELFF. DNA for the CDR3: TGTGCCAGTAGGGGACTAGCGGGTACCGGGGAGCTGTTTTTT.